The 18 T cell receptor beta chains in this list originate from one sample, sequenced in a study of vaccination and CD4 T cells after COVID-19. The antigens for these receptors are not known. The Oncomine TCR Beta short-read assay was applied to DNA of cultured CD4+ T cells. TCRdb re-called the PCR reads with MiXCR, one entry per CDR3 protein. The data contain over 7,000 distinct CDR3 sequences, 35% of them singletons. The sample's treatment: approximately 9-day PBMC culture with coronavirus spike peptide pools or control peptides (ViraFEST assay). The unexposed donor's CD4+ T cells were collected before the COVID-19 pandemic (2011-2018). Sequencing was carried out using CD4+ T cells from blood, cultured in vitro. These receptors originate from a human donor in good health.

This clonotype showed up just a few times. The chain uses TRBV19 and TRBJ1-2, with unresolved D. The CDR3 is made up of 12 amino acids. In germline, CDR1 is LNHDA, CDR2 SQIVND (reference sequence). Trimming shortened V by 4 bases and J by 4 bases, and 7 bases separated the two germline ends. The CDR3 loop is CASSTNAYGYTF. CDR3 coding DNA: TGTGCCAGTAGTACCAACGCCTATGGCTACACCTTC.

The chain links TRBV7-2 to TRBJ2-2; D gene unclear. This CDR3 comprises 14 residues. V was pared by 5 bases and J by 6 bases, with 13 bases between. The germline V gene encodes CDR1 SGHTA and CDR2 FQGNSA. The CDR3 bases are TGTGCCAGCAGCGGTCGGGTTGGCGCCGGGGAGCTGTTTTTT. It is translated as CASSGRVGAGELFF.

The chain recombines TRBV28 with TRBJ1-3; D perhaps matches TRBD1 (6 bases). The germline V gene has CDR1 MDHEN and CDR2 SYDVKM. The ends were cut back, 9 bases at V and 2 bases at J, with 17 bases in the middle. The CDR3 runs to 15 residues. CDR3 loop: CASQGFSGAGNTIYF. The CDR3 DNA sequence: TGTGCCAGTCAAGGGTTTTCAGGGGCTGGAAACACCATATATTTT. Variable domain in full (rest from reference TRBV28 and TRBJ1-3): DVKVTQSSRYLVKRTGEKVFLECVQDMDHENMFWYRQDPGLGLRLIYFSYDVKMKEKGDIPEGYSVSREKKERFSLILESASTNQTSMYLCASQGFSGAGNTIYFGEGSWLTVV.

The genes are TRBV27 and TRBJ2-7; D possibly uses TRBD1 or TRBD2 (6 bases each). V lost 3 bases, J lost 1 base, and 10 bases lay in between. CDR3 length equals 14 residues. Germline CDR1 reads MNHEY; CDR2 reads SMNVEV (reference sequence). CDR3 region: CASSFGGQSYEQYF. The CDR3, as DNA: TGTGCCAGCAGTTTTGGGGGGCAATCCTACGAGCAGTACTTC.

V is TRBV6-1 and J is TRBJ2-7; tentative D call: TRBD2 (5 bases). Germline CDR1 reads MNHNS; CDR2 reads SASEGT. Between the trimmed V and J ends, which lost 7 bases and 6 bases, there was a span of 13 bases. The CDR3 extends over 12 amino acids. The CDR3 is CASTKQRGEQYF. The CDR3 region has the DNA TGTGCCAGCACCAAACAACGGGGCGAGCAGTACTTC.

This clonotype appeared a single time. The chain carries TRBV29-1 and TRBJ1-1; tentatively, D is TRBD1 (5 bases). Between the trimmed V and J ends, which lost 8 bases and 4 bases, there was a span of 20 bases. The CDR3 is 14 residues long. The germline gives CDR1 SQVTM, CDR2 ANQGSEA. In nucleotides, the CDR3 is TGCAGCATAACCAGGGCGGGCCAAGGCACTGAAGCTTTCTTT. It codes for CSITRAGQGTEAFF.

This clonotype was observed a few times. This rearrangement joins TRBV6-1 to TRBJ2-6; maybe TRBD1 (6 bases). Germline V gene data show CDR1 as MNHNS and CDR2 as SASEGT. V lost 10 bases, J lost 0 bases, and 10 bases lay in between. The CDR3 is 14 amino acids. The CDR3 DNA reads TGTGCCACCAGGGGTTTCTCTGGGGCCAACGTCCTGACTTTC. Amino acids: CATRGFSGANVLTF.

This clonotype was seen just once. The chain recombines TRBV5-1 with TRBJ1-2, with TRBD1 matching 12 bases. CDR3 size: 14 residues. With V trimmed by 2 bases and J by 6 bases, 2 bases remained unmatched. The germline CDR1 and CDR2 sequences are SGHRS and YFSETQ. CDR3 DNA: TGCGCCAGCAGCTTCGGGGACAGGGGGCATGGCTACACCTTC. Protein product: CASSFGDRGHGYTF. Full variable domain (outside the CDR3, taken from reference TRBV5-1 and TRBJ1-2): KAGVTQTPRYLIKTRGQQVTLSCSPISGHRSVSWYQQTPGQGLQFLFEYFSETQRNKGNFPGRFSGRQFSNSRSEMNVSTLELGDSALYLCASSFGDRGHGYTFGSGTRLTVV.

In this sample, this clonotype turned up a few times. The chain carries TRBV6-1 and TRBJ1-1, with 7 bases lining up with TRBD1. The junction had 8 bases not matched to a gene; V was cut back by 6 bases and J by 1 base. This CDR3 has 15 amino acids. Germline assignment: CDR1 MNHNS and CDR2 SASEGT. As DNA, the CDR3 is TGTGCCAGCAGCGCGGGACAGCGAAAGAACACTGAAGCTTTCTTT. Its protein is CASSAGQRKNTEAFF.

This rearrangement joins TRBV5-1 to TRBJ1-3, with D perhaps TRBD1 (5 bases). V shed 0 bases and J shed 4 bases, with 5 bases lying between them. The length of the CDR3 is 13 residues. Germline V gene data show CDR1 as SGHRS and CDR2 as YFSETQ. As DNA, the CDR3 is TGCGCCAGCAGCTTGGGGACAGGAAACACCATATATTTT. It is translated as CASSLGTGNTIYF.

J is TRBJ2-1 and V is TRBV20-1; D call uncertain. The CDR3 length is 12 residues. V shed 3 bases and J shed 3 bases, with 6 bases lying between them. In germline, CDR1 is DFQATT, CDR2 SNEGSKA (reference sequence). CDR3 sequence (DNA): TGCAGTGCTAGGTATATCTACAATGAGCAGTTCTTC. The encoded protein is CSARYIYNEQFF.

This clonotype was observed a few times. The V and J genes are TRBV6-1 and TRBJ1-5; D gene unclear. Per germline, CDR1 MNHNS and CDR2 SASEGT. CDR3 length equals 15 residues. V lost 2 bases, J lost 6 bases, and 14 bases lay in between. CDR3 amino acids: CASSEWVGSGQPQHF. Here the CDR3 DNA reads TGTGCCAGCAGTGAATGGGTGGGGTCGGGTCAGCCCCAGCATTTT.

The rearrangement uses TRBV19 and TRBJ1-1, with D possibly TRBD1 on 5 matching bases. V dropped 5 bases and J dropped 5 bases, with 15 bases sitting between them. CDR1 is LNHDA and CDR2 is SQIVND in the germline V gene (reference sequence). The length of the CDR3 is 14 residues. The CDR3 coding sequence is TGTGCCAGTAGTGAATGGGGGAGTCGGACTGAAGCTTTCTTT. It is translated as CASSEWGSRTEAFF.

The CDR3 nucleotides are TGTGCCAGCAGTTTCAGGGGCGCCTATGGCTACACCTTC. Protein sequence: CASSFRGAYGYTF. The gene calls are TRBV12-3 or TRBV12-4 and TRBJ1-2; a weak D match, TRBD1 (6 bases). Trimming cost V 3 bases and J 4 bases, with 9 bases left between them. The CDR3 loop spans 13 amino acids.

This clonotype appeared a single time. The chain couples TRBV12-3 or TRBV12-4 to TRBJ1-2, with D tentatively TRBD1 (5 bases). Trimming shortened V by 6 bases and J by 6 bases, and 11 bases separated the two germline ends. This CDR3 has 12 residues. The CDR3 sequence: CASRTGAHGYTF. The CDR3, as DNA: TGTGCCAGCAGGACCGGGGCGCATGGCTACACCTTC.

J is TRBJ1-2 and V is TRBV18; D gene unclear. The CDR3 runs to 15 residues. V gave up 2 bases and J gave up 7 bases, with 17 bases separating them. From germline, CDR1 is KGHSH and CDR2 LQKENI. The CDR3 DNA reads as TGTGCCAGCTCACCATCCTTAGGGAGGCTGGGTGGCTACACCTTC. It translates to CASSPSLGRLGGYTF.

This clonotype was recorded a few times. The rearrangement links TRBV7-8 to TRBJ1-3; no reliable D call. The germline CDR1 and CDR2 sequences are SGHVS and FQNEAQ. The CDR3 contains 15 residues. The germline V and J ends were trimmed by 5 bases and 0 bases, with 11 bases remaining between them. The DNA for the CDR3 is TGTGCCAGCAGCCGGGTGGAGAACTCTGGAAACACCATATATTTT. Its translation: CASSRVENSGNTIYF.

This clonotype is medium-sized within its sample. This chain uses TRBV6-5 with TRBJ1-2; perhaps TRBD1 as D (6 bases). This CDR3 spans 13 amino acids. V was shortened by 4 bases and J by 1 base, with 7 bases between the two germline ends. Germline CDR1 and CDR2: MNHEY and SVGAGI. CDR3 residues: CASSLDSNYGYTF. The CDR3 bases are TGTGCCAGCAGTTTGGACAGTAACTATGGCTACACCTTC.